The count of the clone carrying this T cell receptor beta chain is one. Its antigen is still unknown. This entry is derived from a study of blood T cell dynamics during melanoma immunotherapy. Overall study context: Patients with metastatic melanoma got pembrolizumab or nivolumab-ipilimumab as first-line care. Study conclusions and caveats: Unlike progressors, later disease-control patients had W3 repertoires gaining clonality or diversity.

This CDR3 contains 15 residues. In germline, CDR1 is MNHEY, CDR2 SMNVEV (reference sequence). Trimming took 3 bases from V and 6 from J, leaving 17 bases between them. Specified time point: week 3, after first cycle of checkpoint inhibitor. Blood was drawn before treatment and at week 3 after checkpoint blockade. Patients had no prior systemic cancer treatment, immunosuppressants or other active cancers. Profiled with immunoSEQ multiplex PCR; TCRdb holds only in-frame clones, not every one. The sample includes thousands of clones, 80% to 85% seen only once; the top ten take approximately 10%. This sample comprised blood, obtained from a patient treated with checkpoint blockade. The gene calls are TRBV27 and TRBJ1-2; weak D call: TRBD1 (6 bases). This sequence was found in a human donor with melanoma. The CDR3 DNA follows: TGTGCCAGCAGTTTCGACAGGACAGACCCTAATGGCTACACCTTC. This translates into CASSFDRTDPNGYTF.